This T cell receptor (beta chain) was sequenced in a study of human T cells and chemical hapten exposure. Individual cDNA molecules had unique molecular identifiers attached to them by the library. TCRdb reanalysed the RACE reads using MiXCR and keeps one entry per CDR3 protein. Among about 380,000 distinct CDR3 sequences listed, about 6% were seen once. This clonotype occurred many times. Its specificity is unknown. Time point reported: patch test 2, 6 weeks after DPC sensitization. Treatment given: therapeutic diphenylcyclopropenone sensitization with weekly scalp DPC. Total RNA was isolated from whole blood that had not been fractionated. Trimming left V 0 bases short and J 12 bases short, with 27 bases between. The CDR3 covers 18 residues. Study-level findings and limits: DPC sensitization produced no change in TCRs with frequency above 1 in 1000. Significantly more large CDR3 similarity clusters arose among expanded TCRs than among controls.

The J gene is TRBJ2-1, the V gene TRBV12-3 or TRBV12-4; perhaps TRBD2 as D (6 bases). The sequencing used whole blood, collected in connection with sensitization to the hapten diphenylcyclopropenone (DPC). The origin of this receptor is a woman under 30 with alopecia areata. Some clones in this sample may be carry-over from other donors' samples. The CDR3 loop is CASSLAGGGARLGFGQFF. The CDR3 DNA sequence: TGTGCCAGCAGTTTAGCGGGAGGCGGGGCCCGGCTTGGATTTGGGCAGTTCTTC.